This T cell receptor (beta chain) was observed in a study of T cell responses to AZD1222 COVID-19 vaccine. General study points: As reported, nearly half of all spike-specific TCRs target variant regions that are unmutated.

Using immunoSEQ multiplex PCR, the repertoire was profiled, and TCRdb retains in-frame clones only, with some absent. The sample records about 120,000 clones, about 87% being singletons. Points on this clone: Its antigen is as yet unknown.

The receptor was derived from an adult in good health. Sequenced here: peripheral blood, sampled on day 0 of AZD1222 vaccination.

The CDR3 is CASSLSQENTIYF. The CDR3, as DNA: TGTGCCAGCAGTTTATCCCAGGAAAACACCATATATTTT. The rearrangement uses TRBV28 and TRBJ1-3; D is undetermined. Germline assignment: CDR1 MDHEN and CDR2 SYDVKM. V was clipped by 1 base and J by 6 bases, with 7 bases between them. The CDR3 is made up of 13 amino acids.